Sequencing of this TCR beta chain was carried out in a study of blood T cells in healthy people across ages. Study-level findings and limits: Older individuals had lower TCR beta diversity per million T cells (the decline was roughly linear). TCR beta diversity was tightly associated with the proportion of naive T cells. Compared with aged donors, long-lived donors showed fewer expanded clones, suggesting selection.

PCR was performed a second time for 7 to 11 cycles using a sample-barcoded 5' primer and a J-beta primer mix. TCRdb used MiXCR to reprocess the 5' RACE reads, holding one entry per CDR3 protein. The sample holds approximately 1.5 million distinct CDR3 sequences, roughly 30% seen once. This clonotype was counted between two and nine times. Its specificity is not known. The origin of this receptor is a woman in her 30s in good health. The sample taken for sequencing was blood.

This CDR3 is CASSLTGTGIYEQYF. The CDR3 DNA reads as TGCGCCAGCAGCTTGACCGGGACAGGGATTTACGAGCAGTACTTC. The V gene is TRBV5-1, the J gene TRBJ2-7, with TRBD1 identical over 9 bases. Germline CDR1 and CDR2: SGHRS and YFSETQ. The CDR3 length is 15 residues. With 1 base clipped from V and 4 bases from J, the junction kept 6 bases outside the gene matches.